A selection of T cell receptor beta chains follows, all from one sample in a study of blood T cell repertoires in COVID-19. Generated by immunoSEQ multiplex PCR, the TCRdb table keeps only in-frame clones and is missing some. The sample lists approximately 220,000 clones; roughly 83% were seen once. What was sequenced was peripheral blood. The receptors come from a man aged 35-49 years with acute or convalescent COVID-19. Each CDR3 is given with its conserved first and last residue. Each record gives: J gene, clone size, D gene, V gene, CDR3 DNA, CDR3 protein. D genes are given only for firm matches. Only part of the rows carry a size: once, few, many, or a class if the clone is expanded.

TRBJ2-1,NA,NA,TRBV4-2,TGTGCCAGCAGCCTTATGGAGAGCGGAGATTACAATGAGCAGTTCTTC,CASSLMESGDYNEQFF
TRBJ2-1,NA,NA,TRBV4-3,TGCGCCAGCAGCCAAGCCCCGGGTAATGAGCAGTTCTTC,CASSQAPGNEQFF
TRBJ1-2,NA,NA,TRBV6-6,TGTGCCAGCAGCCCGAATTCGGAGGCTGGCTACACCTTC,CASSPNSEAGYTF
TRBJ2-3,NA,TRBD1,TRBV2,TGTGCCAGCAGTGACGACAGGGGAAGTACAGATACGCAGTATTTT,CASSDDRGSTDTQYF
TRBJ2-5,NA,TRBD2,TRBV20-1,TGCAGTGCTAGTTTTCTAGGACTAGCGGGAGTAACAGAAGAGACCCAGTACTTC,CSASFLGLAGVTEETQYF
TRBJ1-2,NA,TRBD1,TRBV19,TGTGCCAGTAACCCCGGGACAGGGGGTTATGGCTACACCTTC,CASNPGTGGYGYTF
TRBJ2-2,once,NA,TRBV6-1,TGTGCCAGCAGTGGAGCGGCGGCTTCCACCGGGGAGCTGTTTTTT,CASSGAAASTGELFF
TRBJ1-2,few,TRBD1,TRBV10-1,TGCGCCAGCCCAACAAAACAGGGGGCAGGTGGCTACACCTTC,CASPTKQGAGGYTF
TRBJ2-5,few,NA,TRBV2,TGTGCCAGCAAGGCCAACCAGGGGGGAGAGACCCAGTACTTC,CASKANQGGETQYF
TRBJ1-3,NA,NA,TRBV6-5,TGTGCCAGCTCAGGGGTGAGCTCTGGAAACACCATATATTTT,CASSGVSSGNTIYF
TRBJ2-3,NA,TRBD2,TRBV27,TGTGCCAGCAGTTTATCTAGCGGGGGGGGCACAGATACGCAGTATTTT,CASSLSSGGGTDTQYF
TRBJ1-1,NA,NA,TRBV12-5,TGTGCTAGTTCGGACTTCCAAGGGACTGAAGCTTTCTTT,CASSDFQGTEAFF
TRBJ2-3,NA,NA,TRBV5-1,TGCGCCAGCAGCTTTCAGGAGGAAGATACGCAGTATTTT,CASSFQEEDTQYF
TRBJ2-1,NA,TRBD1,TRBV5-1,TGCGCCAGCAGCTTGGGCCAGGGGGCAGGCAATGAGCAGTTCTTC,CASSLGQGAGNEQFF
TRBJ1-1,NA,NA,TRBV4-1,TGCGCCAGCAGCCAAGATCGGGGTCATAACACTGAAGCTTTCTTT,CASSQDRGHNTEAFF
TRBJ1-2,NA,TRBD1,TRBV10-3,TGTGCCATCACCCGGACAGGGGGCACGGATGGCTACACCTTC,CAITRTGGTDGYTF
TRBJ2-2,few,TRBD2,TRBV7-6,TGTGCCAGCAGCGGACGGGTGGGAGGATTAGCGGGCCTCACCGGGGAGCTGTTTTTT,CASSGRVGGLAGLTGELFF